This TCR beta chain is drawn from a study of blood T cell repertoires in COVID-19. Only in-frame clones appear in the TCRdb table, and some are missing; sequencing was by immunoSEQ multiplex PCR. Of around 340,000 clones listed, more than 70% are singletons. The ends lost 5 bases at V and 0 bases at J; junction bases unmatched: 11. Germline lookup yields CDR1 SQVTM and CDR2 ANQGSEA. The CDR3 is 18 residues long. The chain combines TRBV29-1 with TRBJ2-3, with 13 bases matching TRBD2. Sequenced input: peripheral blood. The TCR sequence derives from a woman aged 60 to 75 with COVID-19, enrolled during active disease. As DNA, the CDR3 is TGCAGCGTTCAGCGGACTAGCGGGGGCTTTCCTAGCACAGATACGCAGTATTTT. Translating gives CSVQRTSGGFPSTDTQYF.